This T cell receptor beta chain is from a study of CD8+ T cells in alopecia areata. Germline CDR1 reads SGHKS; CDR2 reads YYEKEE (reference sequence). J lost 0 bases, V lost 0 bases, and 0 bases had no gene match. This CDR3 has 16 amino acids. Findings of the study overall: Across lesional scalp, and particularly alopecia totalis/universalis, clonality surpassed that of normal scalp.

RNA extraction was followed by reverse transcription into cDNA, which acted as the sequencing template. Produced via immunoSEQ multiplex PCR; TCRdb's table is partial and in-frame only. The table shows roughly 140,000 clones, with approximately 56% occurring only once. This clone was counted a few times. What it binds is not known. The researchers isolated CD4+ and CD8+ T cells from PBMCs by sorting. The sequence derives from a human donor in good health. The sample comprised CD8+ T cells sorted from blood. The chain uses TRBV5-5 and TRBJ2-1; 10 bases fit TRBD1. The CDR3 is CASSLGDRGSYNEQFF. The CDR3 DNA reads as TGTGCCAGCAGCTTGGGGGACAGGGGCTCCTACAATGAGCAGTTCTTC.